The clone carrying this T cell receptor (beta chain) has only one observation. This entry comes from a study of blood T cell repertoires in COVID-19. Whole-study context: The United States, Italy and Spain supplied acute and convalescent COVID-19 samples.

Germline V CDR1 and CDR2: LNHDA, SQIVND (reference sequence). The CDR3 loop spans 15 amino acids. V was clipped by 6 bases and J by 4 bases; unmatched bases: 1. Study processing details: Reference gene primers were amplified, and this amplification served to estimate nucleated cell counts. The assay was immunoSEQ multiplex PCR, and TCRdb's table has in-frame clones only and misses some. That table is the source of V, J and clone size, and D and trimming were worked out from the DNA. The table lists about 170,000 clones, over 80% of them singletons. The chain links TRBV19 to TRBJ2-2, with 14 positions matching TRBD2. Sequencing was performed on peripheral blood. The sequence was obtained from a woman in her forties or fifties with acute or convalescent COVID-19. The chain's CDR3 is CASSGLAGGTGELFF. The CDR3 DNA is TGTGCCAGTAGCGGACTAGCGGGAGGCACCGGGGAGCTGTTTTTT.